The present T cell receptor beta chain was sequenced within a study of blood T cell repertoires in COVID-19. Whole-study context: Acute-phase and convalescent COVID-19 samples originated in the United States, Italy and Spain.

Participants were aged 18 to 89 years from roughly 25 US areas. Profiling relied on immunoSEQ multiplex PCR, and the TCRdb table lists in-frame clones only, not all of them. The data show hundreds of thousands of clones, 87% seen once. This CDR3 has 16 amino acids. Germline V gene sequence: CDR1 MNHEY, CDR2 SMNVEV (reference sequence). The ends lost 7 bases at V and 5 bases at J; junction bases unmatched: 9. The source material was PBMCs or T cells enriched from blood (not recorded which). The V call is TRBV27, the J call TRBJ2-2, with TRBD2 matching over 11 bases. The receptor was derived from a woman aged 25 to 39 who had recovered from COVID-19. The CDR3 DNA reads TGTGCCAGCACCCTTCTAGCGGGGGGCAGTACCGGGGAGCTGTTTTTT. Protein: CASTLLAGGSTGELFF.